The 18 T cell receptor beta chains in this list originate from one sample, sequenced in a study of T cells in Graves' hyperthyroidism and ophthalmopathy. TCR beta CDR3 region amplification was performed from RNA transcripts. TCR CDR3 regions were first amplified by RT-PCR with HTBI primers. TCRdb reanalysed the multiplex PCR reads using MiXCR and keeps one entry per CDR3 protein. The sample consists of tens of thousands of distinct CDR3 sequences, about 49% of them appearing once. Sample: blood. The receptors were gathered from a woman between 50 and 59 years old with Graves' hyperthyroidism that later progressed to Graves' ophthalmopathy.

V and J are TRBV29-1 and TRBJ2-3; D may be TRBD2 (6 bases). From germline, CDR1 is SQVTM and CDR2 ANQGSEA. The CDR3 contains 13 residues. Trimming left V 4 bases short and J 4 bases short, with 12 bases between. CDR3 loop: CSVVGGLADTQYF. The CDR3 bases are TGCAGCGTTGTTGGGGGGTTGGCAGATACGCAGTATTTT.

This clonotype has a count of ten or more. The chain joins TRBV4-2 to TRBJ2-1; D gene unclear. The CDR3 consists of 15 residues. The V gene lost 4 bases and the J gene lost 6 bases, with 16 bases spanning the gap. The germline gives CDR1 LGHNA, CDR2 YNFKEQ. The CDR3 sequence is CASSPDFRKTNEQFF. CDR3 DNA sequence: TGTGCCAGCAGCCCGGATTTCAGGAAGACCAATGAGCAGTTCTTC.

In regard to this clonotype: This CDR3 fails to terminate in the conserved phenylalanine or tryptophan, so it likely reflects a read error. In DNA form, the CDR3 reads TGTGCCAGCAGCTCTCGACAGGGGAACACTGAAGCTTTCTTG. Its translation is CASSSRQGNTEAFL. The rearrangement uses TRBV5-4 and TRBJ1-1; 7 bases line up with TRBD1. With V trimmed by 3 bases and J by 1 base, 3 bases remained unmatched. The CDR3 length is 14 residues. Looked up from germline, CDR1 is SGHNT and CDR2 is YYREEE (reference sequence).

This clonotype was seen ten or more times. This chain joins TRBV5-5 and TRBJ1-4; D gene uncertain. Trimming took 0 bases from V and 5 from J, leaving 8 bases between them. The CDR3 loop spans 14 amino acids. Germline V lookup: CDR1 SGHKS, CDR2 YYEKEE (reference sequence). The CDR3 spells CASSLVARNEKLFF. Written as DNA, the CDR3 is TGTGCCAGCAGCTTGGTGGCAAGAAATGAAAAACTGTTTTTT.

The V gene is TRBV20-1, the J gene TRBJ2-7; D is perhaps TRBD1 or TRBD2 (5 bases each). With 3 bases removed from V and 6 bases from J, the gap between germline ends came to 9 bases. This CDR3 is 11 amino acids long. In germline, CDR1 is DFQATT, CDR2 SNEGSKA (reference sequence). The CDR3 reads CSARGVREQYF. CDR3 nucleotides: TGCAGTGCTAGGGGGGTTCGCGAGCAGTACTTC.

The chain combines TRBV11-3 with TRBJ1-1; D is ambiguous. Germline loops: CDR1 SGHNT, CDR2 YENEEA. The V end lost 10 bases, the J end lost 8 bases, and 11 bases lay between the germline ends. The CDR3 runs 10 residues. The DNA for the CDR3 is TGTGCCACCCCCCGACAAGAAGCTTTCTTT. Its translation is CATPRQEAFF.

Notes on this clonotype: This CDR3 is missing its conserved last phenylalanine or tryptophan, likely due to a read error. The chain carries TRBV12-3 or TRBV12-4 and TRBJ2-3; TRBD1 is a possible D gene (6 bases). The CDR3 is 15 amino acids. Trimming removed 6 bases at V and 3 bases at J, with 16 bases between. The DNA of the CDR3 is TGTGCCAGCAGCTTAATACAGGGAGCGACAGATACGCAGTATTTG. This sequence encodes CASSLIQGATDTQYL.

This clonotype was recorded only once. V and J are TRBV6-1 and TRBJ2-7; TRBD1 matches at 9 bases. Germline V CDR1 and CDR2: MNHNS, SASEGT. CDR3 length: 15 residues. V shed 6 bases and J 4 bases; nucleotides not matched to a gene: 10. CDR3 in amino acids: CASSQFGTGLYEQYF. The CDR3 DNA is TGTGCCAGCAGCCAGTTTGGGACAGGGCTTTACGAGCAGTACTTC.

The J gene is TRBJ2-7, the V gene TRBV20-1; D may be TRBD1 or TRBD2 (5 bases each). Germline CDR1 DFQATT, CDR2 SNEGSKA (reference sequence). V was clipped by 6 bases and J by 2 bases, with 17 bases between them. This CDR3 region has 14 residues. The CDR3 nucleotides are TGCAGTGCGACAGTAGTCGGGGCTACCTACGAGCAGTACTTC. Its protein product is CSATVVGATYEQYF.

Written as DNA, the CDR3 is TGCGCCAGCAGCTCAACTAGCGGGATAGAGACCCAGTACTTC. Translating it yields CASSSTSGIETQYF. V usage is TRBV5-1 and J usage is TRBJ2-5; 10 bases match TRBD2. The germline V gene encodes CDR1 SGHRS and CDR2 YFSETQ. The CDR3 contains 14 residues. V dropped 3 bases and J dropped 4; count of bases not matched to a gene: 3.

This clonotype was picked up many times. This rearrangement joins TRBV4-1 to TRBJ2-3; TRBD1 aligns across 9 bases. The CDR3 totals 16 residues. J lost 3 bases, V lost 1 base, and 5 bases had no gene match. CDR1 and CDR2 (germline): MGHRA, YSYEKL. CDR3 region: CASSQGRGQGTDTQYF. Here the CDR3 DNA reads TGCGCCAGCAGCCAAGGGAGGGGACAGGGTACAGATACGCAGTATTTT.

The V gene is TRBV2, the J gene TRBJ2-5, with 9 positions matching TRBD2. Per germline, CDR1 SNHLY and CDR2 FYNNEI. CDR3 size: 15 residues. J was trimmed by 4 bases and V by 2 bases; bases with no gene match: 5. In nucleotides, the CDR3 is TGTGCCAGCAGTGAACGGCGGGGGGGAGGAGAGACCCAGTACTTC. Translation: CASSERRGGGETQYF.

This clonotype was seen at least ten times. The V call is TRBV20-1, the J call TRBJ1-1; no definite D call. Germline CDR1 and CDR2: DFQATT and SNEGSKA (reference sequence). Trimming pared 3 bases from V and 4 bases from J, leaving 9 bases between. This CDR3 comprises 12 residues. The DNA for the CDR3 is TGCAGTGCTAGTAGACAATCCACTGAAGCTTTCTTT. Translating gives CSASRQSTEAFF.

Many counts were recorded for this clonotype. The genes are TRBV7-9 and TRBJ2-4, with D perhaps TRBD2 (5 bases). Germline CDR1 reads SEHNR; CDR2 reads FQNEAQ (reference sequence). V lost 1 base and J lost 8, with 21 bases in between. The CDR3 totals 17 residues. The CDR3 coding sequence is TGTGCCAGCAGCTTAGGATCGGGGTTACCCCCCGGAGACATTCAGTACTTC. This translates into CASSLGSGLPPGDIQYF.

The chain has TRBV29-1 and TRBJ2-7; 8 bases line up with TRBD2. Germline CDR1 and CDR2: SQVTM and ANQGSEA. The CDR3 is 12 amino acids. The CDR3 bases are TGCAGAGACCCGACCGGGACTAGCGAGCAGTACTTC. It codes for CRDPTGTSEQYF.

This clonotype was detected many times. The rearrangement links TRBV14 to TRBJ2-1; 7 nucleotides match TRBD2. The CDR3 loop spans 13 amino acids. CDR1 is SGHDN, CDR2 FVKESK, per germline. Trimming at V came to 4 bases and at J to 15 bases, leaving 12 bases not matched to a gene. CDR3 sequence: CASSPVLAGALFF. As DNA, the CDR3 is TGTGCCAGCAGCCCTGTTCTGGCGGGAGCACTGTTCTTC.

V gene TRBV2 combines with J gene TRBJ2-3; the match to TRBD2 covers 8 bases. Germline V CDR1 and CDR2: SNHLY, FYNNEI. After removal of 6 bases from V and 11 bases from J, the junction contained 13 bases not matched to a gene. The CDR3 length is 14 residues. In DNA, the CDR3 is TGTGCCAGCAGACCAACCGGGACTAGTGGTGAGCAGTATTTT. As protein: CASRPTGTSGEQYF.

V usage is TRBV7-6 and J usage is TRBJ2-3, with a tentative D call TRBD2 (5 bases). CDR1 and CDR2 (germline): SGHVS, FNYEAQ. This CDR3 region has 14 residues. V was clipped by 2 bases and J by 0 bases, with 6 bases between them. This CDR3 is CASSLWTSTDTQYF. CDR3 nucleotide sequence: TGTGCCAGCAGCTTATGGACTAGCACAGATACGCAGTATTTT.